A selection of T cell receptor beta chains follows, all from one sample in a study of control samples from healthy donors and cancer patients. Clones were read by immunoSEQ multiplex PCR, and TCRdb kept only the in-frame ones, dropping some. The sample includes hundreds of thousands of clones, more than 80% of them seen just once. Specimen: PBMCs. These receptors were taken from a man aged 40-49 years with head and neck cancer. The CDR3 runs from the conserved cysteine through the conserved F or W. Each record gives: clone size, D gene, J gene, V gene, CDR3 DNA, CDR3 protein. The D gene is left open where the match is weak. Not all rows give a size; the values are once, few, many and, for expanded clones, a class.

clone_size: -
d_call: TRBD1
j_call: TRBJ2-3
v_call: TRBV5-1
cdr3_nt: TGCGCCAGCAGGACCGACAGGGGTGAAGGCACAGATACGCAGTATTTT
cdr3_aa: CASRTDRGEGTDTQYF

clone_size: -
d_call: TRBD2
j_call: TRBJ2-3
v_call: TRBV27
cdr3_nt: TGTGCCAGCAGTAGGCCCCTAGCGGGAGGTGGCACAGATACGCAGTATTTT
cdr3_aa: CASSRPLAGGGTDTQYF

clone_size: -
d_call: -
j_call: TRBJ1-5
v_call: TRBV5-5
cdr3_nt: TGTGCCAGCAGCCTTCTCCCCCCGGTCAGCAGCGATCAGAGGCCCCAGCATTTT
cdr3_aa: CASSLLPPVSSDQRPQHF

clone_size: -
d_call: TRBD1
j_call: TRBJ1-5
v_call: TRBV19
cdr3_nt: TGTGCCAGTAGTATCAGGGGGCCAAGAGGCAATCAGCCCCAGCATTTT
cdr3_aa: CASSIRGPRGNQPQHF

clone_size: -
d_call: TRBD1
j_call: TRBJ1-1
v_call: TRBV27
cdr3_nt: TGTGCCAGCAGTGCACGACAGGGTTTTAACACTGAAGCTTTCTTT
cdr3_aa: CASSARQGFNTEAFF

clone_size: few
d_call: TRBD1
j_call: TRBJ1-1
v_call: TRBV27
cdr3_nt: TGTGCCAGCAGTTTAGGACAGGCGAACACTGAAGCTTTCTTT
cdr3_aa: CASSLGQANTEAFF

clone_size: -
d_call: -
j_call: TRBJ1-4
v_call: TRBV28
cdr3_nt: TGTGCCAGCAGCCTTATGGGAGGGGGGACTAATGAAAAACTGTTTTTT
cdr3_aa: CASSLMGGGTNEKLFF

clone_size: -
d_call: TRBD1
j_call: TRBJ2-2
v_call: TRBV7-2
cdr3_nt: TGTGCCAGCAGCTTACAGGGGACAGGGGCGTTCACCGGGGAGCTGTTTTTT
cdr3_aa: CASSLQGTGAFTGELFF

clone_size: -
d_call: -
j_call: TRBJ1-1
v_call: TRBV5-1
cdr3_nt: TGCGCCAGCAGCTTGGACAGGGTAGGAACTGAAGCTTTCTTT
cdr3_aa: CASSLDRVGTEAFF

clone_size: -
d_call: -
j_call: TRBJ1-4
v_call: TRBV5-1
cdr3_nt: TGCGCCAGCAGCCATCCCGGGGAAAAACTGTTTTTT
cdr3_aa: CASSHPGEKLFF

clone_size: -
d_call: -
j_call: TRBJ1-3
v_call: TRBV2
cdr3_nt: TGTGCCAGCAGTATAACGGTCTCTGGAAACACCATATATTTT
cdr3_aa: CASSITVSGNTIYF

clone_size: -
d_call: -
j_call: TRBJ2-1
v_call: TRBV7-2
cdr3_nt: TGTGCCAGCAGCTTAGCGCGGAGTTTCTCCTACAATGAGCAGTTCTTC
cdr3_aa: CASSLARSFSYNEQFF

clone_size: -
d_call: -
j_call: TRBJ2-7
v_call: TRBV5-5
cdr3_nt: TGTGCCAGCAGCTTGGATGGACATTCTTCCTACGAGCAGTACTTC
cdr3_aa: CASSLDGHSSYEQYF

clone_size: -
d_call: TRBD1
j_call: TRBJ2-1
v_call: TRBV28
cdr3_nt: TGTGCCAGCAGTTCCCGGACAGGGATCAATGAGCAGTTCTTC
cdr3_aa: CASSSRTGINEQFF

clone_size: -
d_call: -
j_call: TRBJ1-2
v_call: TRBV19
cdr3_nt: TGTGCCAGTACGATCCAGGGGAAAGGAGGCTACACCTTC
cdr3_aa: CASTIQGKGGYTF

clone_size: -
d_call: -
j_call: TRBJ2-2
v_call: TRBV7-3
cdr3_nt: TGTGCCAGCAGCTTACGTTGGCAGGCGAACACCGGGGAGCTGTTTTTT
cdr3_aa: CASSLRWQANTGELFF

clone_size: -
d_call: TRBD1
j_call: TRBJ1-5
v_call: TRBV2
cdr3_nt: TGTGCCAGCAGGTCCACAGGGGCAAATCAGCCCCAGCATTTT
cdr3_aa: CASRSTGANQPQHF

clone_size: -
d_call: TRBD2
j_call: TRBJ2-1
v_call: TRBV7-2
cdr3_nt: TGTGCCAGCAGCTTAGGCGTAGCGGGGACTGGGAATGAGCAGTTCTTC
cdr3_aa: CASSLGVAGTGNEQFF

clone_size: -
d_call: -
j_call: TRBJ1-1
v_call: TRBV3-1/TRBV3-2
cdr3_nt: TGTGCCAGCAGCCCTGTGGGGGGGGTCGCTGAAGCTTTCTTT
cdr3_aa: CASSPVGGVAEAFF

clone_size: -
d_call: -
j_call: TRBJ1-1
v_call: TRBV28
cdr3_nt: TGTGCCAGCAGCTCTAGGGTGAACACTGAAGCTTTCTTT
cdr3_aa: CASSSRVNTEAFF

clone_size: -
d_call: -
j_call: TRBJ2-2
v_call: TRBV24-1
cdr3_nt: TGTGCCACCAGTGATTTGACGCCTTCGAACACCGGGGAGCTGTTTTTT
cdr3_aa: CATSDLTPSNTGELFF

clone_size: -
d_call: TRBD2
j_call: TRBJ2-1
v_call: TRBV4-1
cdr3_nt: TGCGCCAGCAGCCAAGAATCGCCTAGCGGGGGTCGCAATGAGCAGTTCTTC
cdr3_aa: CASSQESPSGGRNEQFF

clone_size: -
d_call: -
j_call: TRBJ1-5
v_call: TRBV24-1
cdr3_nt: TGTGCCACCTGGGACGGCCTTCCCAATCAGCCCCAGCATTTT
cdr3_aa: CATWDGLPNQPQHF

clone_size: -
d_call: -
j_call: TRBJ1-1
v_call: TRBV6-5
cdr3_nt: TGTGCCAGCAGTTATCTGGGCACTGAAGCTTTCTTT
cdr3_aa: CASSYLGTEAFF

clone_size: -
d_call: -
j_call: TRBJ2-2
v_call: TRBV2
cdr3_nt: TGTGCCAGCACGGTGATCGCGAGAACCGGGGAGCTGTTTTTT
cdr3_aa: CASTVIARTGELFF

clone_size: -
d_call: -
j_call: TRBJ1-6
v_call: TRBV6-6
cdr3_nt: TGTGCCAGCAGATTAGAGGGAACTCGAAATTCACCCCTCCACTTT
cdr3_aa: CASRLEGTRNSPLHF

clone_size: few
d_call: -
j_call: TRBJ2-5
v_call: TRBV7-2
cdr3_nt: TGTGCCAGCAGTCCCTGGGTTGGCGGCTGGGAGACCCAGTACTTC
cdr3_aa: CASSPWVGGWETQYF

clone_size: -
d_call: -
j_call: TRBJ2-1
v_call: TRBV7-2
cdr3_nt: TGTGCCAGCAGCTCCACACCCTACAATGAGCAGTTCTTC
cdr3_aa: CASSSTPYNEQFF

clone_size: -
d_call: -
j_call: TRBJ2-1
v_call: TRBV27
cdr3_nt: TGTGCCAGCAGTTTTGGAGGCGGGGCTTTCGCCTACAATGAGCAGTTCTTC
cdr3_aa: CASSFGGGAFAYNEQFF

clone_size: -
d_call: -
j_call: TRBJ1-1
v_call: TRBV19
cdr3_nt: TGTGCCAGTAGTGAATCTCGGGGGACTGAAGCTTTCTTT
cdr3_aa: CASSESRGTEAFF

clone_size: few
d_call: TRBD1
j_call: TRBJ1-2
v_call: TRBV28
cdr3_nt: TGTGCCAGCAGTCCACGACAGGGGGTGGGTGCCGGGTATGGCTACACCTTC
cdr3_aa: CASSPRQGVGAGYGYTF

clone_size: -
d_call: TRBD1
j_call: TRBJ2-2
v_call: TRBV11-3
cdr3_nt: TGTGCCAGCAGCTTAGGGGGACAGGGGGCTGCGCGGTACACCGGGGAGCTGTTTTTT
cdr3_aa: CASSLGGQGAARYTGELFF

clone_size: -
d_call: TRBD1
j_call: TRBJ2-5
v_call: TRBV11-1
cdr3_nt: TGTGCCAGCAGCTTAGCGGGCAGGGGGTCAGAGACCCAGTACTTC
cdr3_aa: CASSLAGRGSETQYF

clone_size: -
d_call: -
j_call: TRBJ2-1
v_call: TRBV14
cdr3_nt: TGTGCCAGCAGCCAATGGGGCCGGGATGAGCAGTTCTTC
cdr3_aa: CASSQWGRDEQFF

clone_size: -
d_call: -
j_call: TRBJ1-2
v_call: TRBV28
cdr3_nt: TGTGCCGGCGGGCCCTCCTATGGCTACACCTTC
cdr3_aa: CAGGPSYGYTF

clone_size: -
d_call: -
j_call: TRBJ1-4
v_call: TRBV9
cdr3_nt: TGTGCCAGCAGCGTCCGGTTCTCAGCTAATGAAAAACTGTTTTTT
cdr3_aa: CASSVRFSANEKLFF

clone_size: -
d_call: TRBD2
j_call: TRBJ2-5
v_call: TRBV30
cdr3_nt: TGTGCCTGTCGCAGGGCGGGGGGGCAAGAGACCCAGTACTTC
cdr3_aa: CACRRAGGQETQYF

clone_size: once
d_call: -
j_call: TRBJ1-3
v_call: TRBV4-3
cdr3_nt: TGCGCCAGCAGCCAAGTAGCACAGCCAGTCCCCGACTTCTCTGGAAACACCATATATTTT
cdr3_aa: CASSQVAQPVPDFSGNTIYF

clone_size: -
d_call: TRBD1
j_call: TRBJ2-1
v_call: TRBV7-2
cdr3_nt: TGTGCCAGCAGCTATACAGGGGATGAGCAGTTCTTC
cdr3_aa: CASSYTGDEQFF

clone_size: -
d_call: -
j_call: TRBJ2-7
v_call: TRBV7-9
cdr3_nt: TGTGCCAGCAGCTTAGGAGTTTCACAGGACCCCATCTACGAGCAGTACTTC
cdr3_aa: CASSLGVSQDPIYEQYF

clone_size: -
d_call: -
j_call: TRBJ1-5
v_call: TRBV30
cdr3_nt: TGTGCCTGGAGTGTACTGGGGGAGGGCCTGCCCCAGCATTTT
cdr3_aa: CAWSVLGEGLPQHF

clone_size: -
d_call: -
j_call: TRBJ2-7
v_call: TRBV24-1
cdr3_nt: TGTGCCACAGGGATACTAACCTACGAGCAGTACTTC
cdr3_aa: CATGILTYEQYF

clone_size: -
d_call: TRBD1
j_call: TRBJ1-2
v_call: TRBV15
cdr3_nt: TGTGCCACCAGCAGAGCCGCGGGACAGGGCTATGGCTACACCTTC
cdr3_aa: CATSRAAGQGYGYTF

clone_size: -
d_call: -
j_call: TRBJ2-1
v_call: TRBV7-3
cdr3_nt: TGTGCCAGCAGCTTAAGCGGGGCGGCCTCCCATGAGCAGTTCTTC
cdr3_aa: CASSLSGAASHEQFF

clone_size: -
d_call: -
j_call: TRBJ1-6
v_call: TRBV18
cdr3_nt: TGTGCCAGCTCACCACCCGAGGGGAAGAGGACCCTCCACTTT
cdr3_aa: CASSPPEGKRTLHF

clone_size: -
d_call: -
j_call: TRBJ1-6
v_call: TRBV5-1
cdr3_nt: TGCGCCAGCAGCCTGCGGGAGACAGGAGGCCGGGAACCCCTCCACTTT
cdr3_aa: CASSLRETGGREPLHF

clone_size: -
d_call: -
j_call: TRBJ2-5
v_call: TRBV30
cdr3_nt: TGTGCCTGGAGCCCCCCGAGACTGCGAGAAGAGACCCAGTACTTC
cdr3_aa: CAWSPPRLREETQYF

clone_size: once
d_call: -
j_call: TRBJ1-1
v_call: TRBV29-1
cdr3_nt: TGCAGCGTTGCGGGCAGTATGAACACTGAAGCTTTCTTT
cdr3_aa: CSVAGSMNTEAFF

clone_size: -
d_call: -
j_call: TRBJ2-1
v_call: TRBV2
cdr3_nt: TGTGCCAGCAGTGTTGGGGGGGCGGTCAATGAGCAGTTCTTC
cdr3_aa: CASSVGGAVNEQFF

clone_size: -
d_call: -
j_call: TRBJ1-2
v_call: TRBV30
cdr3_nt: TGTGCCTGGAGTACCGGGCCTCCGCCCACCTATGGCTACACCTTC
cdr3_aa: CAWSTGPPPTYGYTF

clone_size: -
d_call: -
j_call: TRBJ2-7
v_call: TRBV21-1
cdr3_nt: TGTGCCAGCAGCAAAGTGTCAGGTACAGGGACCCCCTACGAGCAGTACTTC
cdr3_aa: CASSKVSGTGTPYEQYF

clone_size: -
d_call: -
j_call: TRBJ2-1
v_call: TRBV5-4
cdr3_nt: TGTGCCAGCAGCTTGGCGGTCGTGCAGCACAATGAGCAGTTCTTC
cdr3_aa: CASSLAVVQHNEQFF

clone_size: -
d_call: -
j_call: TRBJ2-1
v_call: TRBV5-6
cdr3_nt: TGTGCCAGCAGCCGAGGGGATATCCTCTACAATGAGCAGTTCTTC
cdr3_aa: CASSRGDILYNEQFF

clone_size: few
d_call: -
j_call: TRBJ2-1
v_call: TRBV18
cdr3_nt: TGTGCCAGCTCACCAGCGGGCCCCTCCTACAATGAGCAGTTCTTC
cdr3_aa: CASSPAGPSYNEQFF